This T cell receptor beta chain stems from a study of early stage breast cancer tumors. Study background: Average read coverage per sample was approximately 9.1-fold. General study results and limits: Tumors had approximately 2.5-fold higher T cell density than normal breast. In about 90% of the 16 patients, blood comparison separated tumor from normal breast.

Worth noting for this clone: What it recognizes is unknown.

TCRdb's table, derived via immunoSEQ multiplex PCR, lists solely in-frame clones and lacks some. Among tens of thousands of clones listed, about 90% were seen once. The germline V and J ends were trimmed by 3 bases and 3 bases, with 12 bases remaining between them. The CDR3 is 14 amino acids. CDR1 and CDR2 (germline): LNHDA, SQIVND (reference sequence). The specimen sequenced was blood. This receptor was taken from an older person with breast cancer. This chain uses TRBV19 with TRBJ2-7; tentatively, D is TRBD2 (6 bases). The CDR3 sequence: CASSIPGTVYEQYF. CDR3 bases: TGTGCCAGTAGTATCCCCGGGACTGTCTACGAGCAGTACTTC.